Listed below are T cell receptor beta chains from one sample, sequenced in a study of blood T cell repertoires in COVID-19. Profiled with immunoSEQ multiplex PCR; TCRdb holds only in-frame clones, not every one. The table lists under 300,000 clones, roughly 80% of them singletons. The sequencing input was peripheral blood. The receptors were gathered from a woman between 18 and 29 years old with acute or convalescent COVID-19. The CDR3 runs from the conserved cysteine through the conserved F or W. Each record gives: J gene, clone size, V gene, D gene, CDR3 protein, CDR3 DNA. The D gene is left open where the match is weak. A row's size may be missing; if present it is once, few, many or a size class.

>TRBJ2-1|.|TRBV28|.
CASSLGPLPRGPAVHTYNEQFF
TGTGCCAGCAGTTTAGGGCCCCTTCCCAGAGGGCCTGCGGTACATACCTACAATGAGCAGTTCTTC
>TRBJ1-5|.|TRBV28|.
CASTSGGLRNQPQHF
TGTGCCAGCACTTCTGGGGGACTACGGAATCAGCCCCAGCATTTT
>TRBJ2-1|.|TRBV29-1|.
CSVDRVGLHNEQFF
TGCAGCGTTGACAGGGTGGGGCTTCACAATGAGCAGTTCTTC
>TRBJ2-2|once|TRBV4-3|.
CASSQDRLAFITGELFF
TGCGCCAGCAGCCAAGATCGGCTAGCATTCATTACCGGGGAGCTGTTTTTT
>TRBJ1-3|.|TRBV5-6|.
CASSLQVSSGNTIYF
TGTGCCAGCAGCTTACAGGTCAGCTCTGGAAACACCATATATTTT
>TRBJ2-7|.|TRBV7-9|.
CASSQHSPDSYEQYF
TGTGCCAGCAGCCAGCATAGCCCCGACTCCTACGAGCAGTACTTC
>TRBJ2-5|.|TRBV2|TRBD1
CASSDDSEGAETQYF
TGTGCCAGCAGTGATGATTCAGAGGGGGCGGAGACCCAGTACTTC
>TRBJ1-2|.|TRBV28|TRBD1
CASSLGTGGMNGYTF
TGTGCCAGCAGCCTAGGGACAGGGGGCATGAATGGCTACACCTTC
>TRBJ2-6|.|TRBV18|.
CASSPVPGRSGANVLTF
TGTGCCAGCTCACCAGTTCCAGGGCGCTCTGGGGCCAACGTCCTGACTTTC
>TRBJ1-2|.|TRBV24-1|.
CATSDRDSYGYTF
TGTGCCACCAGTGACCGAGACAGTTATGGCTACACCTTC
>TRBJ1-2|.|TRBV27|.
CASRGQNYGYTF
TGTGCCAGCAGAGGACAGAACTATGGCTACACCTTC
>TRBJ2-1|.|TRBV4-3|TRBD2
CASSPLAGGPGFEQFF
TGCGCCAGCAGCCCACTAGCGGGAGGGCCGGGTTTTGAGCAGTTCTTC
>TRBJ1-1|few|TRBV27|.
CASTPDSSKVGTEAFF
TGTGCCAGCACCCCGGACTCTTCCAAAGTAGGCACTGAAGCTTTCTTT
>TRBJ1-2|.|TRBV10-3|TRBD1
CAISKEPGTGDDFFGYTF
TGTGCCATCAGTAAAGAACCCGGGACAGGGGACGATTTTTTTGGCTACACCTTC
>TRBJ1-3|.|TRBV28|.
CASSLLGPGNTIYF
TGTGCCAGCAGTTTACTGGGCCCTGGAAACACCATATATTTT
>TRBJ2-7|.|TRBV10-3|TRBD2
CAISDRRTSNEQYF
TGTGCCATCAGTGACAGGAGGACTAGTAACGAGCAGTACTTC
>TRBJ1-1|.|TRBV15|.
CATSRPTDGQLNTEAFF
TGTGCCACCAGCAGACCTACCGACGGACAGCTGAACACTGAAGCTTTCTTT
>TRBJ2-7|.|TRBV11-2|TRBD2
CASSASLAGSSYEQYF
TGTGCCAGCAGCGCCAGCCTAGCGGGATCGTCCTACGAGCAGTACTTC
>TRBJ1-5|.|TRBV29-1|.
CSVVLQDINQPQHF
TGCAGCGTTGTCCTCCAGGACATCAATCAGCCCCAGCATTTT
>TRBJ1-2|.|TRBV25-1|TRBD1
CASSRTGARQSGYTF
TGTGCCAGCAGTCGGACAGGGGCGCGGCAGTCGGGCTACACCTTC
>TRBJ2-1|.|TRBV2|TRBD2
CASSERLAGVGEQFF
TGTGCCAGCAGTGAAAGGCTAGCGGGAGTCGGTGAGCAGTTCTTC
>TRBJ1-1|few|TRBV6-5|.
CASRRVGAGTEAFF
TGTGCCAGCAGGCGGGTGGGGGCCGGGACTGAAGCTTTCTTT
>TRBJ1-5|.|TRBV28|TRBD1
CASSSGQGQPQHF
TGTGCCAGCAGTTCGGGACAGGGTCAGCCCCAGCATTTT
>TRBJ2-5|.|TRBV5-4|.
CASSLAIHRETQYF
TGTGCCAGCAGCTTGGCCATACACAGGGAGACCCAGTACTTC
>TRBJ2-5|.|TRBV29-1|TRBD1
CSVEKTGGMETQYF
TGCAGCGTTGAAAAGACAGGGGGCATGGAGACCCAGTACTTC
>TRBJ2-7|.|TRBV29-1|.
CSVEPPQNLYEQYF
TGCAGCGTTGAACCCCCACAAAACCTCTACGAGCAGTACTTC
>TRBJ2-1|.|TRBV24-1|TRBD2
CATSDLPSGRGYNEQFF
TGTGCCACCAGTGATTTGCCTAGCGGGAGGGGTTACAATGAGCAGTTCTTC
>TRBJ2-1|.|TRBV7-8|TRBD2
CASSLRWGSGSSYNEQFF
TGTGCCAGCAGCTTAAGGTGGGGCAGCGGGAGCTCCTACAATGAGCAGTTCTTC
>TRBJ2-4|.|TRBV11-2|TRBD2
CASSSPSGKNIQYF
TGTGCCAGCAGCTCTCCTAGCGGTAAAAACATTCAGTACTTC
>TRBJ2-1|.|TRBV28|TRBD1
CASSSPDRGPYNEQFF
TGTGCCAGCAGTTCCCCGGACAGGGGCCCCTACAATGAGCAGTTCTTC
>TRBJ2-5|.|TRBV6-6|.
CASRMGPPTETQYF
TGTGCCAGCAGAATGGGCCCCCCGACCGAGACCCAGTACTTC
>TRBJ2-7|.|TRBV27|.
CASSYYGSSYEQYF
TGTGCCAGCAGTTATTACGGGAGCTCCTACGAGCAGTACTTC
>TRBJ1-1|once|TRBV28|TRBD1
CASSLGTGGNTEAFF
TGTGCCAGCAGTTTGGGGACAGGGGGGAACACTGAAGCTTTCTTT
>TRBJ1-2|.|TRBV2|.
CASSEGVQNYGYTF
TGTGCCAGCAGTGAAGGTGTTCAGAACTATGGCTACACCTTC
>TRBJ2-1|.|TRBV5-1|.
CASRTALGSTYNEQFF
TGCGCCAGCCGGACAGCCCTGGGGAGTACCTACAATGAGCAGTTCTTC
>TRBJ2-7|.|TRBV5-1|TRBD1
CASSPMTGFDEQYF
TGCGCCAGCAGCCCGATGACAGGGTTCGACGAGCAGTACTTC
>TRBJ1-4|.|TRBV19|TRBD1
CATGDRGPEKLFF
TGTGCCACTGGGGACAGGGGGCCTGAAAAACTGTTTTTT
>TRBJ1-2|.|TRBV6-1|TRBD1
CASSERFGTGGSAVNYGYTF
TGTGCCAGCAGTGAAAGGTTCGGGACAGGGGGATCCGCAGTCAACTATGGCTACACCTTC
>TRBJ2-7|few|TRBV12-3/TRBV12-4|TRBD1
CASRRTGGDEQYF
TGTGCCAGCAGACGGACAGGGGGAGACGAGCAGTACTTC
>TRBJ1-5|.|TRBV7-9|.
CASSLDGQRDQPQHF
TGTGCCAGCAGCTTAGACGGACAGCGTGATCAGCCCCAGCATTTT
>TRBJ2-1|.|TRBV14|TRBD2
CASSQVAGGYNEQFF
TGTGCCAGCAGCCAAGTTGCGGGAGGCTACAATGAGCAGTTCTTC